These 17 T cell receptor beta chains were all obtained from the same sample, sequenced in a study of T cell repertoires in cytomegalovirus infection. TCRdb independently ran MiXCR on the reads; one entry per CDR3 protein. Of 300,000 to 400,000 distinct CDR3 sequences in the sample, 15% to 20% were seen once. The sequenced material came from PBMCs. These receptors all stem from a human donor in good health (CMV status not recorded). Some clones in this sample may be carry-over from other donors' samples.

This clonotype has just a few counts. V is TRBV11-2 and J is TRBJ1-6; the D gene is possibly TRBD1 (5 bases). Germline V gene sequence: CDR1 SGHAT, CDR2 FQNNGV. The CDR3 extends over 15 amino acids. The V end lost 2 bases, the J end lost 7 bases, and 12 bases lay between the germline ends. DNA for the CDR3: TGTGCCAGCAGCTTATCGACAGCTTCAAATTCACCCCTCCACTTT. Its protein product is CASSLSTASNSPLHF. The whole variable domain, filled in from reference TRBV11-2 and TRBJ1-6, reads EAGVAQSPRYKIIEKRQSVAFWCNPISGHATLYWYQQILGQGPKLLIQFQNNGVVDDSQLPKDRFSAERLKGVDSTLKIQPAKLEDSAVYLCASSLSTASNSPLHFGNGTRLTVT.

CDR3 DNA: TGTGCCAGCAGCCGCGGTGATACGAGTACCCAGTACTTC. As protein: CASSRGDTSTQYF. The V call is TRBV2, the J call TRBJ2-5; no firm D call. CDR3 length equals 13 residues. Germline V gene lookup returns CDR1 SNHLY and CDR2 FYNNEI. V gave up 6 bases and J gave up 8 bases, with 16 bases separating them. Looking up the rest from reference TRBV2 and TRBJ2-5 gives the full variable domain: EPEVTQTPSHQVTQMGQEVILRCVPISNHLYFYWYRQILGQKVEFLVSFYNNEISEKSEIFDDQFSVERPDGSNFTLKIRSTKLEDSAMYFCASSRGDTSTQYFGPGTRLLVL.

The chain couples TRBV5-1 to TRBJ2-3, with D perhaps given as TRBD1 or TRBD2 (5 bases each). The CDR3 extends over 14 amino acids. Trimming left V 4 bases short and J 2 bases short, with 11 bases between. Per germline, CDR1 SGHRS and CDR2 YFSETQ. This chain's CDR3 is CASSRDLNTDTQYF. In nucleotides, the CDR3 is TGCGCCAGCAGCCGGGACCTAAACACAGATACGCAGTATTTT.

This chain uses TRBV29-1 with TRBJ2-7; D gene uncertain. The CDR3 length is 12 residues. Germline-derived CDR1 and CDR2 are SQVTM and ANQGSEA. With 5 bases removed from V and 2 bases from J, the gap between germline ends came to 10 bases. In DNA, the CDR3 is TGCAGCGTTACCCTTGGGGCCTACGAGCAGTACTTC. It specifies CSVTLGAYEQYF.

This clonotype was found a few times. The chain joins TRBV6-1 to TRBJ1-1, with D possibly being TRBD1 (5 bases). Germline CDR1 MNHNS, CDR2 SASEGT. Trimming took 6 bases from V and 1 from J, leaving 9 bases between them. The CDR3 contains 13 residues. The CDR3: CASSGRGNTEAFF. The CDR3 nucleotides are TGTGCCAGCAGCGGAAGGGGGAACACTGAAGCTTTCTTT.

This chain connects TRBV20-1 to TRBJ1-5, with a tentative D call TRBD1 (5 bases). Germline-derived CDR1 and CDR2 are DFQATT and SNEGSKA (reference sequence). The CDR3 runs to 13 residues. The V end was cut by 1 base, the J end by 9 bases, with 13 bases between. CDR3 loop: CSARGGPLLPQHF. CDR3 bases: TGCAGTGCTAGAGGGGGACCCCTTTTGCCCCAGCATTTT.

This clonotype was observed a few times. This chain links TRBV12-3 or TRBV12-4 with TRBJ1-2; D might be TRBD1 (5 bases). CDR3 size: 15 residues. V was trimmed by 6 bases and J by 10 bases, leaving 24 bases between them. The CDR3 reads CASSRRRGGLIDYTF. For the CDR3, the DNA is TGTGCCAGCAGCCGGAGGCGGGGCGGGCTTATTGACTACACCTTC.

This clonotype was seen only a few times. CDR3 region: CASSRRRAGTNEKLFF. In DNA form, the CDR3 reads TGTGCCAGCAGCCGGAGGAGGGCCGGGACTAATGAAAAACTGTTTTTT. The chain joins TRBV7-9 to TRBJ1-4; D gene ambiguous. Trimming removed 5 bases from V and 2 bases from J, with 15 bases in between. CDR1 SEHNR and CDR2 FQNEAQ come from the germline V gene (reference sequence). This CDR3 comprises 16 residues.

This clonotype showed up just a few times. The genes are TRBV7-6 and TRBJ2-4, with TRBD2 identical over 13 bases. This CDR3 has 15 amino acids. Germline trimming cut 5 bases from V and 9 bases from J; bases unmatched to any gene: 7. CDR1 is SGHVS and CDR2 is FNYEAQ in the germline V gene. The CDR3 here is CASSRLAGGYGIQYF. The DNA for the CDR3 is TGTGCCAGCAGCCGACTAGCGGGAGGATATGGCATTCAGTACTTC. Drawing the rest from reference TRBV7-6 and TRBJ2-4, the complete variable domain is GAGVSQSPRYKVTKRGQDVALRCDPISGHVSLYWYRQALGQGPEFLTYFNYEAQQDKSGLPNDRFSAERPEGSISTLTIQRTEQRDSAMYRCASSRLAGGYGIQYFGAGTRLSVL.

This clonotype was recorded at least ten times. The J gene is TRBJ1-1, the V gene TRBV4-1, with 12 bases identical to TRBD1. CDR1 and CDR2 (germline): MGHRA, YSYEKL. The CDR3 covers 19 residues. V shed 5 bases, J shed 6 bases, and the junction held 19 bases outside the gene matches. This chain's CDR3 is CASSAQKGTGGTGGSEAFF. In DNA, the CDR3 is TGCGCCAGCAGCGCCCAAAAAGGAACTGGCGGGACAGGGGGCTCTGAAGCTTTCTTT.

The table lists this clonotype with many counts. The chain links TRBV7-3 to TRBJ2-2; 15 nucleotides line up with TRBD2. Germline lookup yields CDR1 SGHTA and CDR2 FQGTGA. The CDR3 runs to 17 residues. V lost 9 bases and J lost 5; bases outside the gene matches: 10. CDR3 in amino acids: CASRSGLAGGRTGELFF. Here the CDR3 DNA reads TGTGCCAGTAGATCCGGACTAGCGGGAGGGAGAACCGGGGAGCTGTTTTTT.

The chain carries TRBV7-2 and TRBJ2-3; 8 bases are shared with TRBD2. The V segment lost 5 bases and the J segment 8 bases; nucleotides outside the gene matches: 15. This CDR3 region has 16 residues. Looked up from germline, CDR1 is SGHTA and CDR2 is FQGNSA. The chain's CDR3 is CASSPGGGAGTGTQYF. DNA for the CDR3: TGTGCCAGCAGCCCCGGGGGGGGGGCGGGGACGGGTACGCAGTATTTT.

This chain connects TRBV19 to TRBJ2-3; the match to TRBD2 covers 9 bases. V trimming: 6 bases; J trimming: 3 bases; junction bases outside the gene matches: 4. The CDR3 runs 14 residues. CDR1 LNHDA and CDR2 SQIVND come from the germline V gene (reference sequence). CDR3 DNA: TGTGCCAGTAGAGGACTAGCGAGGACAGATACGCAGTATTTT. Translation: CASRGLARTDTQYF.

The sample holds many counts of this clonotype. The chain recombines TRBV6-5 with TRBJ2-3; D may be TRBD2 (6 bases). Trimming left V 5 bases short and J 2 bases short, with 14 bases between. Germline assignment: CDR1 MNHEY and CDR2 SVGAGI. CDR3 length: 15 residues. DNA of the CDR3: TGTGCCAGCAGTCGTCTAGCGTCTGCCACAGATACGCAGTATTTT. This codes for CASSRLASATDTQYF.

This clonotype was picked up many times. This chain uses TRBV7-2 with TRBJ2-5; D is perhaps TRBD1 or TRBD2 (5 bases each). The germline gives CDR1 SGHTA, CDR2 FQGNSA. With 2 bases removed from V and 5 bases from J, the gap between germline ends came to 15 bases. This CDR3 comprises 15 residues. The CDR3 loop is CASSLSLGGVETQYF. The CDR3 coding sequence is TGTGCCAGCAGCTTAAGTCTTGGGGGAGTGGAGACCCAGTACTTC.

This clonotype has ten or more counts. This rearrangement joins TRBV6-2 or TRBV6-3 to TRBJ1-1; weak D call: TRBD1 (5 bases). Germline lookup yields CDR1 MNHEY and CDR2 SVGEGT. This CDR3 has 14 amino acids. Trimming took off 6 bases at V and 5 bases at J, with 16 bases between the two ends. Here the CDR3 reads CASSRFIYRTEAFF. CDR3 in DNA: TGTGCCAGCAGCCGCTTCATCTACAGGACTGAAGCTTTCTTT.

This clonotype was counted only a few times. The rearrangement links TRBV12-3 or TRBV12-4 to TRBJ1-5; unclear D gene. This CDR3 is built from 12 residues. Trimming took 2 bases from V and 5 from J, leaving 4 bases between them. The CDR3 spells CASSLSHQPQHF. In nucleotides, the CDR3 is TGTGCCAGCAGTTTATCCCATCAGCCCCAGCATTTT.